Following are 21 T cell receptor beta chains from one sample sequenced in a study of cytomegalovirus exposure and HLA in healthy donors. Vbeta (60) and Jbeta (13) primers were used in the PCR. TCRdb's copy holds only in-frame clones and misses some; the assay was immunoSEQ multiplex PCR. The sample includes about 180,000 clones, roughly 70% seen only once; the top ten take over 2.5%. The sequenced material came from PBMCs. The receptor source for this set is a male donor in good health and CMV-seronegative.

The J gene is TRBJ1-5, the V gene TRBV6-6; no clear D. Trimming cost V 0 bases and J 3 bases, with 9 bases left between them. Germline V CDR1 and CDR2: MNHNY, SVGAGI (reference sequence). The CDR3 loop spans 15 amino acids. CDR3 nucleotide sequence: TGTGCCAGCAGTTACTCAAGAGGGCCCAATCAGCCCCAGCATTTT. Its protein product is CASSYSRGPNQPQHF.

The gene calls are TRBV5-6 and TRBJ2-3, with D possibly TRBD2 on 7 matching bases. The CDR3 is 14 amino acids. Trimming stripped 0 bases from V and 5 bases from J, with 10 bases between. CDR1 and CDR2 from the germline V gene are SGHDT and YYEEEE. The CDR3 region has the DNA TGTGCCAGCAGCTTGGGAAGGGGGGGAGATACGCAGTATTTT. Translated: CASSLGRGGDTQYF.

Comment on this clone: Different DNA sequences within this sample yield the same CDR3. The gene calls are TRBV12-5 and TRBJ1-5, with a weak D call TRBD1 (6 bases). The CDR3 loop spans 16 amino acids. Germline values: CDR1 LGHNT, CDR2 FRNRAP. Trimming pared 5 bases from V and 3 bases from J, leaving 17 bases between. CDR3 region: CASGLSRGGNNQPQHF. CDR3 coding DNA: TGTGCTAGTGGTCTGTCTAGGGGGGGCAACAATCAGCCCCAGCATTTT.

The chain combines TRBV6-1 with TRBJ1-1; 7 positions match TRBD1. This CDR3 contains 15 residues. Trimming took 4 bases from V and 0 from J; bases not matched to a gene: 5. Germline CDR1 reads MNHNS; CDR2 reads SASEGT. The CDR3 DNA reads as TGTGCCAGCAGTGGACTCGGGACAGTGAACACTGAAGCTTTCTTT. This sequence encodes CASSGLGTVNTEAFF.

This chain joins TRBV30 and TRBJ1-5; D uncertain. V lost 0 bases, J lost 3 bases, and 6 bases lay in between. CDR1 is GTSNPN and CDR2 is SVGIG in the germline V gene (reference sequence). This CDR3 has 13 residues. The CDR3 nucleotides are TGTGCCTGGAGTGTGAGTGCCAATCAGCCCCAGCATTTT. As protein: CAWSVSANQPQHF.

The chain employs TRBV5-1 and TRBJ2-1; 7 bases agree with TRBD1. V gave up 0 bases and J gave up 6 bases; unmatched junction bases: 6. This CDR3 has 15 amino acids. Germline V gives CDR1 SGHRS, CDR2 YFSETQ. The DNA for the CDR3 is TGCGCCAGCAGCTTGGGACAGGGTTCTGCCAATGAGCAGTTCTTC. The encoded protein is CASSLGQGSANEQFF. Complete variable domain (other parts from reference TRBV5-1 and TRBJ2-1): KAGVTQTPRYLIKTRGQQVTLSCSPISGHRSVSWYQQTPGQGLQFLFEYFSETQRNKGNFPGRFSGRQFSNSRSEMNVSTLELGDSALYLCASSLGQGSANEQFFGPGTRLTVL.

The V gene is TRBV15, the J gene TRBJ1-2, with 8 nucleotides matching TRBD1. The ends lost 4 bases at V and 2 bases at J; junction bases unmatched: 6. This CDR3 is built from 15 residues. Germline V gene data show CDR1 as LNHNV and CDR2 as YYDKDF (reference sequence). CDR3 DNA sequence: TGTGCCACCAGCAAGAGAACAGGGGGGAACTATGGCTACACCTTC. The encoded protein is CATSKRTGGNYGYTF.

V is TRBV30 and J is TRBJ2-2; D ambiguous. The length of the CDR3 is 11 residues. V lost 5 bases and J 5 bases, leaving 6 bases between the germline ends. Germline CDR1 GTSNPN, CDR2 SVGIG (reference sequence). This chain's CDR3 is CAWGTTGELFF. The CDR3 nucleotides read TGTGCCTGGGGCACGACCGGGGAGCTGTTTTTT.

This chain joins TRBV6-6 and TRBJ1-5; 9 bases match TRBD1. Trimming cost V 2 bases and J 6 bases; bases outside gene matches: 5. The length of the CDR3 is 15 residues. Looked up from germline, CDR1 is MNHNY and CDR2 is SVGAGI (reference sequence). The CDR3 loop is CASSYRGTGSQPQHF. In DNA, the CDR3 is TGTGCCAGCAGTTACAGGGGGACAGGGAGTCAGCCCCAGCATTTT.

In DNA form, the CDR3 reads TGTGCCAGCTCACCACCGAGGGTAATGCACACTGAAGCTTTCTTT. This translates into CASSPPRVMHTEAFF. The rearrangement links TRBV18 to TRBJ1-1; no reliable D call. Deletions cut 0 bases from V and 3 bases from J, with 11 bases between. The CDR3 sequence is 15 residues long. Germline-derived CDR1 and CDR2 are KGHSH and LQKENI.

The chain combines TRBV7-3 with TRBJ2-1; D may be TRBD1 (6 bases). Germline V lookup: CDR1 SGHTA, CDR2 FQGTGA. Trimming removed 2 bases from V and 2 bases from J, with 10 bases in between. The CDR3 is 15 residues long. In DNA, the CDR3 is TGTGCCAGCAGCTTAGAACAGGGCCCCTACAATGAGCAGTTCTTC. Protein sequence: CASSLEQGPYNEQFF.

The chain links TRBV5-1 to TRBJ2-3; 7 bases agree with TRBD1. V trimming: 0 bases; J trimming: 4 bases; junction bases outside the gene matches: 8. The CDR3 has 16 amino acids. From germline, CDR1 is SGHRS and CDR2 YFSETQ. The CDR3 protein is CASSLGWARGSDTQYF. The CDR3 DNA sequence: TGCGCCAGCAGCTTGGGATGGGCCAGGGGGTCAGATACGCAGTATTTT.

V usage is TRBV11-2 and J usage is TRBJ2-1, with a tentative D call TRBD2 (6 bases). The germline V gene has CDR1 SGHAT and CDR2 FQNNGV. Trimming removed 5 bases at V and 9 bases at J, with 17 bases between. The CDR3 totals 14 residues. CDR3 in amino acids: CASSKPVGGGEQFF. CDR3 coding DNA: TGTGCCAGCAGCAAGCCAGTCGGGGGAGGTGAGCAGTTCTTC. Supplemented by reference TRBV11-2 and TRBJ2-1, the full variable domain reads EAGVAQSPRYKIIEKRQSVAFWCNPISGHATLYWYQQILGQGPKLLIQFQNNGVVDDSQLPKDRFSAERLKGVDSTLKIQPAKLEDSAVYLCASSKPVGGGEQFFGPGTRLTVL.

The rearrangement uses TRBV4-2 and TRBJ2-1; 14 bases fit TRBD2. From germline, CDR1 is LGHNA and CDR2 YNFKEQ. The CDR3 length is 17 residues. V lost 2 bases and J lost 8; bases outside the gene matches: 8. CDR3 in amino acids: CASSQYGTSGSYDEQFF. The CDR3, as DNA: TGTGCCAGCAGCCAATACGGGACTAGCGGGAGTTATGATGAGCAGTTCTTC.

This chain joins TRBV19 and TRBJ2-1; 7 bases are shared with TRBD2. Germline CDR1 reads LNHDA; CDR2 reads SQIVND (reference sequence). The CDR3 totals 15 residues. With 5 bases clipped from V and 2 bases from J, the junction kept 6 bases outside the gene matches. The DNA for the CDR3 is TGTGCCAGTAGTGACCCCGGGACTACCTACAATGAGCAGTTCTTC. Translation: CASSDPGTTYNEQFF.

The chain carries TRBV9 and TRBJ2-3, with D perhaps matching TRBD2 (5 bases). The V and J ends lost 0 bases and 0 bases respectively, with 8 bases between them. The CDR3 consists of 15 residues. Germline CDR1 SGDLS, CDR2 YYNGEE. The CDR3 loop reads CASSVDGVSTDTQYF. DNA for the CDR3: TGTGCCAGCAGCGTAGACGGGGTAAGCACAGATACGCAGTATTTT.

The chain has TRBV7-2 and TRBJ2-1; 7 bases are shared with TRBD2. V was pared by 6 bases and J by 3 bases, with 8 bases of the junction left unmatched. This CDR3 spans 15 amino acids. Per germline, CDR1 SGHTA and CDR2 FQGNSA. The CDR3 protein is CASRQTSANYNEQFF. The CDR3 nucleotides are TGTGCCAGCAGGCAAACTAGCGCTAACTACAATGAGCAGTTCTTC.

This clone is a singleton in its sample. The CDR3 DNA reads as TGTGCCAGCTCGCAATCACAGGGCCCGCGCACTGAAGCTTTCTTT. Amino acids: CASSQSQGPRTEAFF. The rearrangement uses TRBV18 and TRBJ1-1; tentatively, D is TRBD1 (6 bases). The germline CDR1 and CDR2 sequences are KGHSH and LQKENI. The CDR3 covers 15 residues. Trimming removed 6 bases at V and 4 bases at J, with 18 bases between.

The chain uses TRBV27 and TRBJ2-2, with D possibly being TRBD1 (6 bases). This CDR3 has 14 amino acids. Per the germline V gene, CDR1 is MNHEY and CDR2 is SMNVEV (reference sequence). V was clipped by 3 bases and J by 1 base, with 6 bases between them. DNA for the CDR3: TGTGCCAGCAGTTTGGGACAGAACACCGGGGAGCTGTTTTTT. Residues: CASSLGQNTGELFF.

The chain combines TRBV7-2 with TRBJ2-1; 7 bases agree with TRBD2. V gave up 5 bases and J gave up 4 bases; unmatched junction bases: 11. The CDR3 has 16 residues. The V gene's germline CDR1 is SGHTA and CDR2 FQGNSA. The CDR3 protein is CASSGGWASGYNEQFF. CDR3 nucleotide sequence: TGTGCCAGCAGCGGCGGTTGGGCTAGCGGATACAATGAGCAGTTCTTC.

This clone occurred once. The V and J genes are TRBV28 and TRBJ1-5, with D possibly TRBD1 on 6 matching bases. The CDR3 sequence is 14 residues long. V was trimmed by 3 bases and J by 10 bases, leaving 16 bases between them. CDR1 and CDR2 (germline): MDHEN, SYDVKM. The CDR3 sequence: CASSLPGAFRPQHF. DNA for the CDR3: TGTGCCAGCAGTTTGCCAGGGGCTTTCCGACCCCAGCATTTT.